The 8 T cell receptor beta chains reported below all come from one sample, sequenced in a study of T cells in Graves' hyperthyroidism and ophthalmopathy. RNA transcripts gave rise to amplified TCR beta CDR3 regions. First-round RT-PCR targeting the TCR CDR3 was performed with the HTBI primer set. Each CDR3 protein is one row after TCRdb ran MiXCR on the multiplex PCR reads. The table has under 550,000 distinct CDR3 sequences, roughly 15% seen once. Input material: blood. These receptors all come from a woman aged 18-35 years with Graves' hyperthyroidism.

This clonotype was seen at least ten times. This CDR3 reads CASSQDLRYEQYF. Here the CDR3 DNA reads TGCGCCAGCAGCCAAGATCTCCGTTACGAGCAGTACTTC. The chain couples TRBV4-3 to TRBJ2-7; the D is unclear. Looked up from germline, CDR1 is LGHNA and CDR2 is YSLEER. This CDR3 is 13 amino acids long. Deletions cut 0 bases from V and 4 bases from J, with 7 bases between.

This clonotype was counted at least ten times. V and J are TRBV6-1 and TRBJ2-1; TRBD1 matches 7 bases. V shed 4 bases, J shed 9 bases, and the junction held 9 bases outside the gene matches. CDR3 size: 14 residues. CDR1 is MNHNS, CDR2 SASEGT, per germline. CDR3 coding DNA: TGTGCCAGCAGTGTTAGATCGGGACAGCTTGAGCAGTTCTTC. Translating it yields CASSVRSGQLEQFF.

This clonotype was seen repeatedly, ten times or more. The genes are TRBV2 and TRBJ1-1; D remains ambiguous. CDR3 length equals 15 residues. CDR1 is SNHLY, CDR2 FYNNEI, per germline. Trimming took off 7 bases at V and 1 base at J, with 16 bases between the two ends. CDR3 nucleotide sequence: TGTGCCAGCACCCGAGGAGAGTCACAGAACACTGAAGCTTTCTTT. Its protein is CASTRGESQNTEAFF.

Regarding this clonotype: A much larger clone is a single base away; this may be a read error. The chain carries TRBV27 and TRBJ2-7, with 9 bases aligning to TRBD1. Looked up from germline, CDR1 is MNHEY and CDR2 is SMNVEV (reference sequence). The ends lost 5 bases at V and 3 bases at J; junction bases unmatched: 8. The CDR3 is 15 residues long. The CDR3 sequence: CASSSGTGSFYEQYF. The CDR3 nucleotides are TGTGCCAGCAGTAGCGGGACAGGGAGCTTCTACGAGCAGTACTTC.

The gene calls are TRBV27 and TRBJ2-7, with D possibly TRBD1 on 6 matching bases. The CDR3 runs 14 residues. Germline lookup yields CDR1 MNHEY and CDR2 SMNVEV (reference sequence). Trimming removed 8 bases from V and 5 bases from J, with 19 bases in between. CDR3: CASRIQGLFNEQYF. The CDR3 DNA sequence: TGTGCCAGCCGAATACAGGGTTTATTCAACGAGCAGTACTTC.

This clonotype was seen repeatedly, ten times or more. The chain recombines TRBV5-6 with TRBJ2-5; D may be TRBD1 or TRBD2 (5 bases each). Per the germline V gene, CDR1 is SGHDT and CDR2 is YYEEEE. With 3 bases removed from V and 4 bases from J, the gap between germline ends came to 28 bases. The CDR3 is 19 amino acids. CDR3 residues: CASSWGSSLLVPSRETQYF. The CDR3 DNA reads TGTGCCAGCAGCTGGGGGTCATCCCTACTAGTTCCGTCTCGAGAGACCCAGTACTTC.

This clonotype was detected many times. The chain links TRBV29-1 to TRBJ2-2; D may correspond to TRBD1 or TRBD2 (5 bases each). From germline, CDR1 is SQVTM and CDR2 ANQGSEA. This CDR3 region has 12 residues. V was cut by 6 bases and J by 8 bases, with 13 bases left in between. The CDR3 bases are TGCAGCGTGGGACCTCCCTTAGGGGAGCTGTTTTTT. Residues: CSVGPPLGELFF.

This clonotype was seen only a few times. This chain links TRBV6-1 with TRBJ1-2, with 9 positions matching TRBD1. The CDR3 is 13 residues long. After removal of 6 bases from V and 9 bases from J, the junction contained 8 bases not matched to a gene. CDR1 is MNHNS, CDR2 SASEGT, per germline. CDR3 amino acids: CASSPGTGISYTF. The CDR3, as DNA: TGTGCCAGCAGCCCCGGGACAGGGATTAGCTACACCTTC.